The 18 T cell receptor beta chains presented below share a single source sample, sequenced in a study of blood T cell repertoires in COVID-19. Here immunoSEQ multiplex PCR was the method, and the copy in TCRdb shows in-frame clones only, minus some. This sample yields some 500,000 clones, of which 70% to 90% are seen a single time; 1.5% to 2% belongs to the top ten. Sequencing input: PBMCs or T cells enriched from blood (not recorded which). The receptors derive from a woman between 40 and 50 years old who had recovered from COVID-19.

The V call is TRBV27, the J call TRBJ2-7; D might be TRBD1 (5 bases). Germline loops: CDR1 MNHEY, CDR2 SMNVEV (reference sequence). The CDR3 runs 14 residues. V shed 3 bases and J shed 2 bases, with 11 bases lying between them. Here the CDR3 reads CASSFSDRTYEQYF. The DNA of the CDR3 is TGTGCCAGCAGTTTCTCCGACAGAACCTACGAGCAGTACTTC.

The rearrangement links TRBV15 to TRBJ2-6; no clear D gene. V was clipped by 4 bases and J by 0 bases, with 7 bases between them. Germline assignment: CDR1 LNHNV and CDR2 YYDKDF (reference sequence). This CDR3 spans 15 amino acids. CDR3 in DNA: TGTGCCACCAGCAAACAGATCTCTGGGGCCAACGTCCTGACTTTC. Protein: CATSKQISGANVLTF.

The genes are TRBV11-2 and TRBJ2-7; possible D gene TRBD2, 5 bases. V was cut by 0 bases and J by 1 base, with 10 bases left in between. The CDR3 runs to 15 residues. CDR1 and CDR2 from the germline V gene are SGHAT and FQNNGV. The CDR3 sequence: CASSLELVTSYEQYF. CDR3 bases: TGTGCCAGCAGCTTAGAACTAGTCACTTCCTACGAGCAGTACTTC.

In this sample, this clone turned up a few times. V usage is TRBV19 and J usage is TRBJ2-2; a possible D gene is TRBD1 (5 bases). CDR1 and CDR2 (germline): LNHDA, SQIVND (reference sequence). V was trimmed by 6 bases and J by 2 bases, leaving 7 bases between them. This CDR3 is built from 13 residues. The CDR3 DNA reads TGTGCCAGTAGAGACAGAAACACCGGGGAGCTGTTTTTT. Translating it yields CASRDRNTGELFF.

The chain employs TRBV7-9 and TRBJ1-6, with a tentative D call TRBD1 (6 bases). V was shortened by 5 bases and J by 8 bases, with 19 bases between the two germline ends. Per the germline V gene, CDR1 is SEHNR and CDR2 is FQNEAQ (reference sequence). The CDR3 is 16 amino acids. The chain's CDR3 is CASSPLIGQPHSPLHF. The CDR3, as DNA: TGTGCCAGCAGCCCCCTTATTGGACAGCCCCATTCACCCCTCCACTTT.

V is TRBV6-5 and J is TRBJ1-2; D unresolved. This CDR3 spans 14 amino acids. The germline V gene has CDR1 MNHEY and CDR2 SVGAGI. V lost 4 bases, J lost 3 bases, and 12 bases lay in between. The CDR3 here is CASSSASGYYGYTF. The CDR3 nucleotides read TGTGCCAGCAGTTCAGCTTCAGGCTACTATGGCTACACCTTC.

This chain links TRBV19 with TRBJ2-1; the match to TRBD2 covers 9 bases. The CDR3 is made up of 17 amino acids. J lost 4 bases, V lost 4 bases, and 11 bases had no gene match. CDR1 and CDR2 from the germline V gene are LNHDA and SQIVND (reference sequence). The CDR3 sequence is CASSTSLAGGQYNEQFF. Written as DNA, the CDR3 is TGTGCCAGTAGTACCTCCCTGGCGGGAGGGCAGTACAATGAGCAGTTCTTC.

This clone occurred once. V is TRBV29-1 and J is TRBJ1-5; 9 nucleotides align to TRBD1. This CDR3 is 14 amino acids long. V shed 5 bases and J 6 bases; nucleotides not matched to a gene: 8. Germline-derived CDR1 and CDR2 are SQVTM and ANQGSEA. For the CDR3, the DNA is TGCAGCGTTTCTACCGGGACAGGGAGTCAGCCCCAGCATTTT. Translating gives CSVSTGTGSQPQHF.

The rearrangement uses TRBV7-2 and TRBJ1-2, with a tentative D call TRBD1 (5 bases). Per germline, CDR1 SGHTA and CDR2 FQGNSA. V lost 5 bases and J 10 bases, leaving 14 bases between the germline ends. The CDR3 length is 12 residues. The CDR3 bases are TGTGCCAGCAGCGCACTTAGGGGTGACTACACCTTC. This sequence encodes CASSALRGDYTF.

The chain carries TRBV6-5 and TRBJ1-2; 8 nucleotides align to TRBD1. Germline V gene sequence: CDR1 MNHEY, CDR2 SVGAGI. The CDR3 extends over 15 amino acids. After removal of 5 bases from V and 5 bases from J, the junction contained 10 bases not matched to a gene. The CDR3 sequence is CASSIDTGQAYGYTF. DNA of the CDR3: TGTGCCAGCAGTATAGATACGGGACAGGCGTATGGCTACACCTTC.

This sequence joins TRBV29-1 and TRBJ1-1; D uncertain. The CDR3 is 12 residues long. V lost 4 bases, J lost 1 base, and 7 bases lay in between. From germline, CDR1 is SQVTM and CDR2 ANQGSEA. For the CDR3, the DNA is TGCAGCGTTGGGAGCTGGAACACTGAAGCTTTCTTT. This codes for CSVGSWNTEAFF.

The V gene is TRBV14, the J gene TRBJ2-3; TRBD1 matches 9 bases. Germline trimming cut 5 bases from V and 3 bases from J; bases unmatched to any gene: 6. The CDR3 is 15 amino acids. The germline V gene has CDR1 SGHDN and CDR2 FVKESK. In DNA form, the CDR3 reads TGTGCCAGCAGCAACGGACAGGGGATAACAGATACGCAGTATTTT. Translated: CASSNGQGITDTQYF.

The chain joins TRBV6-4 to TRBJ1-1; TRBD1 matches 7 bases. V lost 7 bases to trimming and J lost 4 bases; unmatched junction nucleotides: 15. CDR1 is MRHNA, CDR2 SNTAGT, per germline. The CDR3 runs 16 residues. The CDR3 protein is CASNLDRERGGTEAFF. The CDR3 bases are TGTGCCAGCAACCTTGACAGGGAAAGGGGCGGCACTGAAGCTTTCTTT.

The chain is built from TRBV6-2 or TRBV6-3 and TRBJ1-4; 8 nucleotides line up with TRBD1. The CDR3 sequence is 17 residues long. V lost 3 bases, J lost 10 bases, and 16 bases stayed unmatched. Germline V gives CDR1 MNHEY, CDR2 SVGEGT. CDR3 amino acids: CASSYAVAGGRGGKLFF. In nucleotides, the CDR3 is TGTGCCAGCAGTTATGCCGTCGCAGGGGGCAGAGGGGGAAAACTGTTTTTT.

V gene TRBV5-1 combines with J gene TRBJ1-2, with 7 bases matching TRBD1. The V segment lost 0 bases and the J segment 7 bases; nucleotides outside the gene matches: 6. Germline assignment: CDR1 SGHRS and CDR2 YFSETQ. The CDR3 has 14 amino acids. CDR3 loop: CASSLELPGGGYTF. DNA for the CDR3: TGCGCCAGCAGCTTGGAGCTACCAGGGGGTGGCTACACCTTC.

This clone was seen ten or more times. V usage is TRBV5-1 and J usage is TRBJ2-7; TRBD1 agrees at 9 bases. Trimming removed 1 base from V and 5 bases from J; junction bases left unmatched: 10. CDR1 is SGHRS, CDR2 YFSETQ, per germline. This CDR3 comprises 16 residues. The CDR3 DNA follows: TGCGCCAGCAGCTTGTGGGGTAGACAGGGGGACGACGAGCAGTACTTC. Protein product: CASSLWGRQGDDEQYF. Full variable domain (rest looked up from reference TRBV5-1 and TRBJ2-7): KAGVTQTPRYLIKTRGQQVTLSCSPISGHRSVSWYQQTPGQGLQFLFEYFSETQRNKGNFPGRFSGRQFSNSRSEMNVSTLELGDSALYLCASSLWGRQGDDEQYFGPGTRLTVT.

V usage is TRBV14 and J usage is TRBJ2-7, with 14 bases lining up with TRBD2. CDR1 and CDR2 from the germline V gene are SGHDN and FVKESK. The CDR3 consists of 15 residues. V shed 4 bases and J 5 bases; nucleotides not matched to a gene: 4. The CDR3 sequence: CASSPGTSGSNEQYF. CDR3 nucleotides: TGTGCCAGCAGCCCTGGGACTAGCGGGAGTAACGAGCAGTACTTC.

The chain recombines TRBV6-5 with TRBJ1-5; 8 positions agree with TRBD1. Germline CDR1 and CDR2: MNHEY and SVGAGI. The CDR3 is 14 residues long. Unmatched junction bases numbered 5, after V lost 5 bases and J lost 5 bases. The CDR3 DNA reads TGTGCCAGCAGTACCCAGGGGGCTGATCAGCCCCAGCATTTT. It specifies CASSTQGADQPQHF.